This T cell receptor beta chain was captured in a study of identical twins. Overall study results and limits: Fewer insertions were carried by abundant cord blood beta clonotypes, but none was seen in memory repertoires.

The V gene's germline CDR1 is DFQATT and CDR2 SNEGSKA (reference sequence). The CDR3 runs 13 residues. V dropped 3 bases and J dropped 4 bases, with 12 bases sitting between them. Everyone who donated was a healthy Caucasian. A single record per CDR3 protein comes from TCRdb applying MiXCR to the 5' RACE reads. Of 420,000 or so distinct CDR3 sequences listed, about 18% are singletons. In regard to this clonotype: Antigen specificity is unknown.

Material: naive T cells sorted from blood. The TCR comes from a man aged 50 or older in good health. V and J are TRBV20-1 and TRBJ2-5; tentative D call: TRBD2 (6 bases). This CDR3 reads CSARGDWRETQYF. The CDR3 DNA sequence: TGCAGTGCTAGGGGGGACTGGAGAGAGACCCAGTACTTC.